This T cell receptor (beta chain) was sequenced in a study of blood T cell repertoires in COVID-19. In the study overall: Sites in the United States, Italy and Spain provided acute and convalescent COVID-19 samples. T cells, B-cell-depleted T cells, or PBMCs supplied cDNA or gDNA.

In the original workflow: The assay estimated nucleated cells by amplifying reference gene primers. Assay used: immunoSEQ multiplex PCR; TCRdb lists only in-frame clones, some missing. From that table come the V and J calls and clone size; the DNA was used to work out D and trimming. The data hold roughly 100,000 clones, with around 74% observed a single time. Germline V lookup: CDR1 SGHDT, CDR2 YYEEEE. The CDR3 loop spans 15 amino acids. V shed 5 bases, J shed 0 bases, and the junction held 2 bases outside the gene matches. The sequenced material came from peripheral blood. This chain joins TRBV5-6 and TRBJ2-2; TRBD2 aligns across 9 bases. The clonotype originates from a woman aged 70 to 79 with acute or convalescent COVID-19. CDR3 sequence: CASRRGGANTGELFF. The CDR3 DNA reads TGTGCCAGCAGACGCGGGGGGGCGAACACCGGGGAGCTGTTTTTT.